The 10 T cell receptor beta chains given below trace back to one sample, sequenced in a study of PD-L1 blockade in urothelial cancer (TCRdb year 2017). The method behind the library was the immunoSEQ multiplex PCR assay. TCRdb obtained this table from immuneACCESS and retained in-frame rearrangements with V and J assigned. These tables miss some clones; where compared with another copy, unresolved V genes account for less than half of the shortfall, and the remainder is unexplained. The sample profile shows about 35,000 clones; about 80% of them were found once. Roughly 3.6% of the sample lies in the top ten. This material consisted of PBMCs, taken around atezolizumab (anti-PD-L1) treatment. These TCRs come from a man between 65 and 79 years old with urothelial cancer.

This chain connects TRBV30 to TRBJ2-1; possibly TRBD2 for D (6 bases). The germline V and J ends were trimmed by 0 bases and 9 bases, with 15 bases remaining between them. The CDR3 sequence is 14 residues long. Germline V gene data show CDR1 as GTSNPN and CDR2 as SVGIG (reference sequence). This chain's CDR3 is CAWSVRGSGGEQFF. The CDR3, as DNA: TGTGCCTGGAGTGTACGGGGGTCCGGCGGTGAGCAGTTCTTC.

The chain couples TRBV4-1 to TRBJ1-2; 8 bases are a match to TRBD1. The CDR3 is made up of 15 amino acids. The germline V gene encodes CDR1 MGHRA and CDR2 YSYEKL. Trimming took 5 bases from V and 2 from J; bases not matched to a gene: 7. CDR3 amino acids: CASSGQGARNYGYTF. CDR3 in DNA: TGCGCCAGCAGCGGGCAGGGGGCGCGAAACTATGGCTACACCTTC.

This clone was seen only a few times. The chain recombines TRBV29-1 with TRBJ1-5; no reliable D call. CDR1 and CDR2 from the germline V gene are SQVTM and ANQGSEA. The CDR3 is made up of 13 amino acids. Trimming pared 2 bases from V and 7 bases from J, leaving 12 bases between. As DNA, the CDR3 is TGCAGCGTTGAACCCTCCCCCGGGCAGCCCCAGCATTTT. Residues: CSVEPSPGQPQHF.

The chain uses TRBV28 and TRBJ2-7; D gene uncertain. This CDR3 has 15 residues. V was trimmed by 5 bases and J by 0 bases, leaving 14 bases between them. The germline gives CDR1 MDHEN, CDR2 SYDVKM. CDR3 DNA: TGTGCCAGCAGTCGCACTACCCGGAGCTCCTACGAGCAGTACTTC. Translating gives CASSRTTRSSYEQYF.

This clone has more than one count but fewer than ten. The chain links TRBV7-9 to TRBJ2-5; D gene unclear. Germline V gene sequence: CDR1 SEHNR, CDR2 FQNEAQ (reference sequence). This CDR3 is built from 13 residues. Deletions cut 8 bases from V and 1 base from J, with 11 bases between. The CDR3 nucleotides read TGTGCCAGCGGCGTCTGGGCCCAAGAGACCCAGTACTTC. It codes for CASGVWAQETQYF. Using reference TRBV7-9 and TRBJ2-5 for the parts outside the CDR3, the full variable domain is DTGVSQNPRHKITKRGQNVTFRCDPISEHNRLYWYRQTLGQGPEFLTYFQNEAQLEKSRLLSDRFSAERPKGSFSTLEIQRTEQGDSAMYLCASGVWAQETQYFGPGTRLLVL.

CDR3 loop: CATNWGLNYGYTF. Written as DNA, the CDR3 is TGTGCCACCAATTGGGGACTAAACTATGGCTACACCTTC. The V call is TRBV5-8, the J call TRBJ1-2; possible D gene TRBD1, 5 bases. With 9 bases removed from V and 2 bases from J, the gap between germline ends came to 14 bases. In germline, CDR1 is SGHTS, CDR2 YDEGEE. The CDR3 sequence is 13 residues long.

The rearrangement uses TRBV5-4 and TRBJ2-7; 12 nucleotides agree with TRBD1. This CDR3 spans 17 amino acids. V trimming: 0 bases; J trimming: 5 bases; junction bases outside the gene matches: 9. Germline V gene data show CDR1 as SGHNT and CDR2 as YYREEE (reference sequence). CDR3 nucleotides: TGTGCCAGCAGCTTGGCCACTTCCGGGACAGGGGGCGACGAGCAGTACTTC. It encodes CASSLATSGTGGDEQYF. The complete variable domain, with remaining parts taken from reference TRBV5-4 and TRBJ2-7, reads ETGVTQSPTHLIKTRGQQVTLRCSSQSGHNTVSWYQQALGQGPQFIFQYYREEENGRGNFPPRFSGLQFPNYSSELNVNALELDDSALYLCASSLATSGTGGDEQYFGPGTRLTVT.

The sample holds a few counts of this clone. V usage is TRBV27 and J usage is TRBJ1-2; 10 bases agree with TRBD1. V gave up 0 bases and J gave up 13 bases; unmatched junction bases: 8. The CDR3 sequence is 14 residues long. The germline V gene encodes CDR1 MNHEY and CDR2 SMNVEV (reference sequence). The CDR3 coding sequence is TGTGCCAGCAGTTTATCCCGGGACAGGGGATTCCTCACCTTC. Protein: CASSLSRDRGFLTF.

The chain is built from TRBV5-8 and TRBJ2-7; 7 bases are a match to TRBD2. Germline V gene lookup returns CDR1 SGHTS and CDR2 YDEGEE. This CDR3 has 12 amino acids. The junction had 8 bases not matched to a gene; V was cut back by 2 bases and J by 12 bases. The CDR3, as DNA: TGTGCCAGCAGCTTTGGGCGACGGGGGGTGTACTTC. Its translation: CASSFGRRGVYF.

V usage is TRBV5-1 and J usage is TRBJ1-6; 10 bases align to TRBD1. CDR1 and CDR2 (germline): SGHRS, YFSETQ. The V and J ends lost 0 bases and 7 bases, in that order; junction bases with no gene match: 1. This CDR3 has 15 amino acids. CDR3 coding DNA: TGCGCCAGCAGCTTGGGACAGGGGGCAAATTCACCCCTCCACTTT. Translated, it gives CASSLGQGANSPLHF.